These T cell receptor beta chains were read from a single sample in a study of OX40 agonist ivuxolimab in advanced cancers. TCRdb keeps only in-frame clones here, not all; method: immunoSEQ multiplex PCR. The sample carries about 61,000 clones, about 90% recorded once. The sequences come from CD4+ or CD8+ T cells sorted from blood, collected in a trial of the OX40 agonist ivuxolimab. The receptors stem from an adult with an advanced solid tumor such as melanoma, head and neck, liver or kidney cancer. The CDR3 runs from the conserved cysteine through the conserved F or W. The D gene is left open where the match is weak. Clone size is given for some rows only: seen once, a few or many times, or a class if the clone is expanded.

TRBV25-1	few	TRBD2	TRBJ2-5	TGTGCCAGCAGTGAATGGGGGGGGAGGGAGACCCAGTACTTC	CASSEWGGRETQYF
TRBV9	NA	NA	TRBJ2-1	TGTGCCAGCAGCAGATCTGGACTTCCCAATGAGCAGTTCTTC	CASSRSGLPNEQFF
TRBV10-3	NA	NA	TRBJ1-1	TGTGCCGTCAGTGTGAATCTCCGCGGGGGGGATGGAAACACTGAAGCTTTCTTT	CAVSVNLRGGDGNTEAFF
TRBV7-2	once	NA	TRBJ1-4	TGTGCCAGCAGCCCCCAAGGAGACCTTAATGAAAAACTGTTTTTT	CASSPQGDLNEKLFF
TRBV7-2	once	NA	TRBJ2-7	TGTGCCAGCAGCCCTAGGGGGACGAATTCCTACGAGCAGTACTTC	CASSPRGTNSYEQYF
TRBV18	NA	NA	TRBJ1-1	TGTGCCAGCTCACCAACGGAAGGCACTGAAGCTTTCTTT	CASSPTEGTEAFF
TRBV28	NA	TRBD2	TRBJ2-3	TGTGCCAGCAGGATAGCGGGGGCGGTAGATACGCAGTATTTT	CASRIAGAVDTQYF
TRBV10-3	NA	NA	TRBJ1-1	TGTGCCATCACCCAGGGCGCTGGGAACACTGAAGCTTTCTTT	CAITQGAGNTEAFF
TRBV10-3	NA	NA	TRBJ1-5	TGTGCCATCGGCAAGGGAGGGAATCAGCCCCAGCATTTT	CAIGKGGNQPQHF
TRBV7-8	NA	NA	TRBJ2-3	TGTGCCAGCAGCTTAGGCGAGGGGGGGCCCTTGGATACGCAGTATTTT	CASSLGEGGPLDTQYF
TRBV6-5	NA	NA	TRBJ1-1	TGTGCCAGCAGTCCACGACAAGGGAGGACTGAAGCTTTCTTT	CASSPRQGRTEAFF
TRBV30	NA	NA	TRBJ1-1	TGTGCCTGTACCCCTATGAACACTGAAGCTTTCTTT	CACTPMNTEAFF
TRBV18	NA	TRBD1	TRBJ1-4	TGTGCCAGCACCCCCGGACAGGTTGACCTTGAAAAACTGTTTTTT	CASTPGQVDLEKLFF
TRBV12-1	NA	NA	TRBJ2-7	TGTGCCAGCAGCTTTTTTTGGACTAGCGGGGACAAGCCATACGAGCAGTACTTC	CASSFFWTSGDKPYEQYF
TRBV6-5	NA	TRBD1	TRBJ1-2	TGTGCCAGCAGTTACTCCCAGGGACAGCTACACTATGGCTACACCTTC	CASSYSQGQLHYGYTF
TRBV6-6	NA	NA	TRBJ1-3	TGTGCCACTCAGGGACCCAACTCTGGAAACACCATATATTTT	CATQGPNSGNTIYF
TRBV4-3	NA	NA	TRBJ1-6	TGCGCCAGCAGCCAAGGACAGGCGGGCAATTCACCCCTCCACTTT	CASSQGQAGNSPLHF
TRBV12-5	NA	NA	TRBJ1-6	TGTGCTAGTGGTTTGGGGACAGAGAATTCACCCCTCCACTTT	CASGLGTENSPLHF
TRBV4-3	NA	NA	TRBJ2-1	TGCGCCAGCAGCCAAGACAATGAGCAGTTCTTC	CASSQDNEQFF
TRBV7-2	NA	NA	TRBJ2-1	TGTGCCAGCAGCTTCGAAAGTGGGCGGGGAGGTGGTAATGAGCAGTTCTTC	CASSFESGRGGGNEQFF
TRBV6-6	NA	NA	TRBJ1-2	TGTGCCAGCAGCCAAGAGGGCAGAAACTATGGCTACACCTTC	CASSQEGRNYGYTF
TRBV18	NA	NA	TRBJ1-3	TGTGCCAGCTCATTATCGTCTCAGTCATCCTCTGGAAACACCATATATTTT	CASSLSSQSSSGNTIYF
TRBV10-3	NA	NA	TRBJ2-7	TGTGCCATCAGTGAACAGTCTCGCTTCTACGAGCAGTACTTC	CAISEQSRFYEQYF
TRBV7-3	NA	NA	TRBJ2-5	TGTGCCAGCAGCCAAGGTTATGGGAGGAGGGAGACCCAGTACTTC	CASSQGYGRRETQYF
TRBV7-9	few	NA	TRBJ1-6	TGTGCCAGCAGCCTCCCCGATTTTCCGCGTTCACCCCTCCACTTT	CASSLPDFPRSPLHF
TRBV7-9	NA	TRBD2	TRBJ2-3	TGTGCCAGCAGCCAGGTCAGCGGGGCCACAGATACGCAGTATTTT	CASSQVSGATDTQYF
TRBV7-6	NA	TRBD2	TRBJ2-7	TGTGCCAGCACCTCGAACCCACCACGACTAGCGGGAACCCTATCCCCCTACGAGCAGTACTTC	CASTSNPPRLAGTLSPYEQYF
TRBV2	NA	NA	TRBJ2-1	TGTGCCAGCAGTAACCCCCTTAAGAGTTCCGATGAGCAGTTCTTC	CASSNPLKSSDEQFF
TRBV11-2	NA	NA	TRBJ2-7	TGTGCCAGCAGCTTAGAAGGCCAGGGCTACGAGCAGTACTTC	CASSLEGQGYEQYF
TRBV7-9	NA	TRBD1	TRBJ1-4	TGTGCCAGCAGCTTAGGGCAGGGGGCAACTAATGAAAAACTGTTTTTT	CASSLGQGATNEKLFF
TRBV12-5	NA	NA	TRBJ1-1	TGTGCTAGTGGTTTACCCCGGGGGAACACTGAAGCTTTCTTT	CASGLPRGNTEAFF
TRBV19	NA	TRBD1	TRBJ1-3	TGTGCCAGTAGACCCACAGGGGCCGGAAACACCATATATTTT	CASRPTGAGNTIYF
TRBV6-1	NA	TRBD1	TRBJ2-7	TGTGCCAGCAGTGAAGAGGGGGACAGGGTCTACGAGCAGTACTTC	CASSEEGDRVYEQYF